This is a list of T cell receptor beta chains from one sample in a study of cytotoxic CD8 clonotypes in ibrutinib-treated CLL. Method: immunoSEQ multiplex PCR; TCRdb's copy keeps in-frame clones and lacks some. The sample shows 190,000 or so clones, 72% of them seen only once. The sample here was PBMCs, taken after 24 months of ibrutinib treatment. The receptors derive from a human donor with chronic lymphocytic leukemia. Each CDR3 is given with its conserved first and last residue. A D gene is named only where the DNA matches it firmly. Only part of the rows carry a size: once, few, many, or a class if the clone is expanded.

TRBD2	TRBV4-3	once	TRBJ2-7	CASSQTVGGEQYF	TGCGCCAGCAGCCAAACGGTCGGGGGGGAGCAGTACTTC
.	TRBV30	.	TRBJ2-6	CAWRNSGANVLTF	TGTGCCTGGAGGAACTCTGGGGCCAACGTCCTGACTTTC
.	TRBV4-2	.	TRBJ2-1	CASSQGTVYNEQFF	TGTGCCAGCAGCCAAGGGACGGTCTACAATGAGCAGTTCTTC
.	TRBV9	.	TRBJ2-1	CASSLQGNEQFF	TGTGCCAGCAGCCTACAGGGAAATGAGCAGTTCTTC
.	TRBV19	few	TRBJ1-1	CASSNYREGEAFF	TGTGCCAGTAGTAATTACAGGGAAGGTGAAGCTTTCTTT
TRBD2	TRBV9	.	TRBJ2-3	CASSPRHITSGSTDTQYF	TGTGCCAGCAGCCCAAGACATATAACTAGCGGGAGCACAGATACGCAGTATTTT
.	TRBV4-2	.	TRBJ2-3	CASSQGVREADTQYF	TGTGCCAGCAGCCAGGGGGTCAGGGAGGCAGATACGCAGTATTTT
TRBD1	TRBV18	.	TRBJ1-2	CASSPPVGGGLGYTF	TGTGCCAGCTCACCACCGGTTGGAGGGGGCCTCGGCTACACCTTC
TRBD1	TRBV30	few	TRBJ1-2	CAWSTGAYGYTF	TGTGCCTGGAGTACAGGGGCCTATGGCTACACCTTC
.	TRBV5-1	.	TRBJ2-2	CASSFPLQGLPNTGELFF	TGCGCCAGCAGCTTCCCCCTGCAGGGACTTCCGAACACCGGGGAGCTGTTTTTT
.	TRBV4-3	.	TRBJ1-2	CASSLNLGAGSGYTF	TGCGCCAGCAGCCTCAATCTGGGGGCAGGGAGCGGCTACACCTTC
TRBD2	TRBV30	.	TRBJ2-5	CAWTPSASGSRETQYF	TGTGCCTGGACCCCTTCTGCTAGCGGGAGCCGGGAGACCCAGTACTTC
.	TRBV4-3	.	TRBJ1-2	CASSQVGRARYGYTF	TGCGCCAGCAGCCAAGTAGGCAGGGCCCGCTATGGCTACACCTTC
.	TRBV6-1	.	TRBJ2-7	CASSEGAPGAEQYF	TGTGCCAGCAGTGAAGGGGCCCCTGGGGCCGAGCAGTACTTC
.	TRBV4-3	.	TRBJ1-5	CASSQDRGRNQPQHF	TGCGCCAGCAGCCAAGATCGAGGTCGGAATCAGCCCCAGCATTTT
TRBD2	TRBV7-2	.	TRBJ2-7	CASSLTSGATYEQYF	TGTGCCAGCAGCTTGACTAGCGGGGCGACCTACGAGCAGTACTTC